A single TCR beta chain is shown here with its context. Data came from immunoSEQ multiplex PCR; TCRdb stores just in-frame clones and leaves some out. The sample holds about 190,000 clones, approximately 85% seen once. The CDR3 covers 13 residues. Trimming left V 4 bases short and J 4 bases short, with 8 bases between. Germline values: CDR1 MNHEY, CDR2 SVGAGI. The data are from a study of blood T cell repertoires in COVID-19. Study-level information: Sources were T cells, B-cell-depleted T cells, or PBMCs; the material itself was cDNA or gDNA.

J is TRBJ1-3 and V is TRBV6-5, with a tentative D call TRBD1 (5 bases). This TCR came from a man aged 80 or over with COVID-19, enrolled during active disease. Source material: peripheral blood. The CDR3: CASSWGPGNTIYF. The CDR3 coding sequence is TGTGCCAGCAGTTGGGGCCCGGGAAACACCATATATTTT.